These T cell receptor beta chains were read from a single sample in a study of control samples from healthy donors and cancer patients. Sequenced by immunoSEQ multiplex PCR; TCRdb stores in-frame clones only, minus some. The sample comprises about 410,000 clones, about 93% of which are singletons, and over 5.5% rests with the top ten. The specimen was PBMCs. These receptors were obtained from a man aged 35 to 55 with head and neck cancer. The CDR3 runs from the conserved cysteine through the conserved F or W. A D gene is named only where the DNA matches it firmly. Clone size is shown for a subset of rows, as once, few, many or a class of expanded clone.

len	abundance	v_gene	d_gene	j_gene	CDR3aa	CDR3nt
15	NA	TRBV28	NA	TRBJ1-5	CASSFPSTGIEPQHF	TGTGCCAGCAGTTTCCCCTCGACAGGTATTGAGCCCCAGCATTTT
16	NA	TRBV28	TRBD1	TRBJ1-6	CASSFGTGDFNSPLHF	TGTGCCAGCAGTTTTGGGACAGGGGATTTTAATTCACCCCTCCACTTT
18	NA	TRBV4-2	NA	TRBJ1-1	CASSQDRVGAMGKTEAFF	TGTGCCAGCAGCCAAGATAGGGTCGGGGCCATGGGGAAAACTGAAGCTTTCTTT
17	NA	TRBV4-3	NA	TRBJ1-3	CASSPDGAPRSGNTIYF	TGCGCCAGCAGCCCCGATGGGGCCCCCCGCTCTGGAAACACCATATATTTT
17	few	TRBV28	NA	TRBJ2-1	CASSFPAGGPGGYEQFF	TGTGCCAGCAGTTTCCCGGCGGGGGGGCCAGGGGGCTATGAGCAGTTCTTC
15	NA	TRBV6-5	NA	TRBJ1-2	CASRPSDRGNYGYTF	TGTGCCAGCAGACCCTCCGACCGGGGAAACTATGGCTACACCTTC
14	NA	TRBV19	NA	TRBJ2-7	CASSIATGSYEQYF	TGTGCCAGTAGTATAGCGACAGGATCCTACGAGCAGTACTTC
13	NA	TRBV30	NA	TRBJ1-1	CAWSLIENTEAFF	TGTGCCTGGAGTTTAATAGAGAACACTGAAGCTTTCTTT
18	NA	TRBV5-1	NA	TRBJ1-1	CASSPDPRQENMNTEAFF	TGCGCCAGCAGCCCCGACCCACGACAGGAAAACATGAACACTGAAGCTTTCTTT
16	NA	TRBV6-5	TRBD2	TRBJ2-1	CASSYSGGSSHNEQFF	TGTGCCAGCAGTTACTCTGGCGGGAGCTCCCACAATGAGCAGTTCTTC
15	once	TRBV27	TRBD1	TRBJ1-4	CASSSWGQGNEKLFF	TGTGCCAGCAGTTCCTGGGGACAGGGGAATGAAAAACTGTTTTTT
15	few	TRBV5-1	NA	TRBJ1-5	CASSLVGRPDQPQHF	TGCGCCAGCAGCTTGGTGGGCAGACCAGATCAGCCCCAGCATTTT
14	NA	TRBV5-1	NA	TRBJ2-7	CASSPGSRDDEQYF	TGCGCCAGCAGCCCAGGTTCGAGGGACGACGAGCAGTACTTC
15	NA	TRBV28	TRBD1	TRBJ1-6	CASRGTGIYNSPLHF	TGTGCCAGCAGAGGGACAGGGATTTATAATTCACCCCTCCACTTT
16	NA	TRBV15	NA	TRBJ2-1	CATSRDIGQGGNEQFF	TGTGCCACCAGCAGAGATATAGGACAGGGAGGGAATGAGCAGTTCTTC
15	NA	TRBV19	NA	TRBJ1-6	CASSIWVGSYSPLHF	TGTGCCAGTAGTATTTGGGTGGGAAGTTATTCACCCCTCCACTTT
16	NA	TRBV28	NA	TRBJ1-1	CASSLGLGRVNTEAFF	TGTGCCAGCAGTTTGGGGCTTGGACGGGTGAACACTGAAGCTTTCTTT
13	NA	TRBV2	NA	TRBJ2-5	CASRPRLGETQYF	TGTGCCAGCAGGCCCCGACTAGGAGAGACCCAGTACTTC
13	NA	TRBV9	NA	TRBJ1-5	CASSVGDNQPQHF	TGTGCCAGCAGCGTAGGTGATAATCAGCCCCAGCATTTT
13	NA	TRBV7-8	TRBD1	TRBJ2-1	CASEDRADNEQFF	TGTGCCAGCGAGGACAGGGCTGACAATGAGCAGTTCTTC
15	NA	TRBV5-1	TRBD1	TRBJ1-5	CASSLGTGGFQPQHF	TGCGCCAGCAGCTTGGGGACAGGGGGCTTTCAGCCCCAGCATTTT
13	NA	TRBV14	NA	TRBJ2-3	CASSQELADTQYF	TGTGCCAGCAGCCAAGAACTAGCAGATACGCAGTATTTT
18	NA	TRBV11-3	TRBD1	TRBJ2-5	CASSLGFIRGYGGETQYF	TGTGCCAGCAGCTTAGGGTTTATCAGGGGGTACGGCGGGGAGACCCAGTACTTC
16	NA	TRBV13	NA	TRBJ2-7	CASSLTVSGIIYEQYF	TGTGCCAGCAGCTTAACGGTGTCAGGGATAATCTACGAGCAGTACTTC
19	NA	TRBV3-1/TRBV3-2	TRBD1	TRBJ1-4	CASSQEGQGDKITNEKLFF	TGTGCCAGCAGCCAAGAAGGACAGGGTGATAAGATAACTAATGAAAAACTGTTTTTT
19	NA	TRBV5-6	TRBD1	TRBJ1-1	CASSLGWTGPSGGDTEAFF	TGTGCCAGCAGCTTGGGTTGGACAGGCCCTTCGGGGGGAGACACTGAAGCTTTCTTT
13	NA	TRBV28	NA	TRBJ2-5	CASRGTLKETQYF	TGTGCCAGCAGAGGGACGCTCAAAGAGACCCAGTACTTC
13	NA	TRBV29-1	TRBD1	TRBJ1-1	CSEGDRERTEAFF	TGCAGCGAGGGGGACAGGGAAAGGACTGAAGCTTTCTTT
14	NA	TRBV11-2	NA	TRBJ1-1	CASSIPPGLTEAFF	TGTGCCAGCAGCATCCCCCCAGGGTTAACTGAAGCTTTCTTT
11	NA	TRBV29-1	NA	TRBJ1-4	CSVGGNEKLFF	TGCAGCGTTGGCGGGAATGAAAAACTGTTTTTT
12	few	TRBV29-1	NA	TRBJ1-1	CSVRAGNTEAFF	TGCAGCGTTAGAGCGGGGAACACTGAAGCTTTCTTT
13	NA	TRBV5-1	TRBD1	TRBJ2-7	CASTRQGDYEQYF	TGCGCCAGCACACGACAGGGGGACTACGAGCAGTACTTC
15	NA	TRBV24-1	TRBD1	TRBJ2-1	CATRGQGDRYNEQFF	TGTGCCACAAGGGGACAGGGGGACCGTTACAATGAGCAGTTCTTC
16	NA	TRBV3-1/TRBV3-2	NA	TRBJ1-3	CASIGGSSYTGNTIYF	TGTGCCAGCATCGGGGGCTCGTCCTATACTGGAAACACCATATATTTT
14	NA	TRBV18	TRBD1	TRBJ1-4	CASSPGQDNEKLFF	TGTGCCAGCTCACCGGGACAGGATAATGAAAAACTGTTTTTT
10	NA	TRBV30	NA	TRBJ1-2	CAWRESGYTF	TGTGCCTGGAGGGAAAGTGGCTACACCTTC
17	NA	TRBV28	TRBD1	TRBJ1-1	CASSFPGQGVENTEAFF	TGTGCCAGCAGTTTCCCGGGACAGGGGGTTGAGAACACTGAAGCTTTCTTT
14	NA	TRBV5-6	TRBD2	TRBJ2-3	CASSISGGTDTQYF	TGTGCCAGCAGCATTAGCGGGGGCACAGATACGCAGTATTTT
12	NA	TRBV7-8	NA	TRBJ2-5	CASSLTLETQYF	TGTGCCAGCAGCTTAACGCTAGAGACCCAGTACTTC
11	NA	TRBV7-9	NA	TRBJ2-1	CASSWLVEQFF	TGTGCCAGCAGCTGGCTTGTGGAGCAGTTCTTC
15	NA	TRBV5-6	NA	TRBJ1-5	CASSRTGRGDQPQHF	TGTGCCAGCAGCCGTACTGGACGGGGGGACCAGCCCCAGCATTTT
16	NA	TRBV9	NA	TRBJ2-2	CASSARQGYNTGELFF	TGTGCCAGCAGCGCCCGGCAGGGCTATAACACCGGGGAGCTGTTTTTT
11	once	TRBV7-9	NA	TRBJ1-1	CASRPETEAFF	TGTGCCAGCAGGCCAGAGACTGAAGCTTTCTTT
19	NA	TRBV7-9	TRBD2	TRBJ2-7	CASSRPRSYLAGGSNEQYF	TGTGCCAGCAGCCGACCGCGGTCCTATCTAGCGGGAGGCTCCAACGAGCAGTACTTC
17	NA	TRBV7-9	TRBD1	TRBJ1-5	CASSRGQGVGGNQPQHF	TGTGCCAGCAGCCGGGGACAGGGGGTCGGTGGGAATCAGCCCCAGCATTTT
14	NA	TRBV19	NA	TRBJ2-2	CASSPGQRAGELFF	TGTGCCAGTAGCCCGGGACAGCGGGCCGGGGAGCTGTTTTTT
15	NA	TRBV13	NA	TRBJ2-3	CASSLLQMGTDTQYF	TGTGCCAGCAGCTTACTCCAAATGGGCACAGATACGCAGTATTTT
15	NA	TRBV5-5	NA	TRBJ2-7	CASSLRSGNLYEQYF	TGTGCCAGCAGCTTAAGATCCGGGAATCTCTACGAGCAGTACTTC
17	NA	TRBV11-2	NA	TRBJ1-1	CASSLLQGRLVNTEAFF	TGTGCCAGCAGCTTATTACAAGGGAGGTTAGTGAACACTGAAGCTTTCTTT
15	NA	TRBV9	NA	TRBJ2-2	CASSVRQDHTGELFF	TGTGCCAGCAGCGTGAGACAGGACCACACCGGGGAGCTGTTTTTT
16	NA	TRBV27	TRBD2	TRBJ2-2	CASSPSTSGRTGELFF	TGTGCCAGCAGCCCCTCCACTAGCGGGAGGACCGGGGAGCTGTTTTTT
16	NA	TRBV5-1	NA	TRBJ2-5	CASSLGTEGFRETQYF	TGCGCCAGCAGCTTGGGGACCGAAGGGTTTAGAGAGACCCAGTACTTC